A selection of T cell receptor beta chains follows, all from one sample in a study of CD8 T cell repertoires and HIV-1 epitope variants. The method was immunoSEQ multiplex PCR; TCRdb's version includes in-frame clones alone and lacks a portion of them. Of about 95,000 clones listed, roughly four fifths are singletons. Sequenced input: uncultured baseline CD8+ T cells from peripheral blood mononuclear cells (PBMCs). The receptor set was obtained from a male donor with HIV. The CDR3 runs from the conserved cysteine through the conserved F or W. The order of the fields is J gene, V gene, CDR3 protein.

J gene: TRBJ2-7; V gene: TRBV9; CDR3 protein: CASSVAPGGLNEQYF
J gene: TRBJ1-1; V gene: TRBV18; CDR3 protein: CASSPLPSNTEAFF
J gene: TRBJ2-3; V gene: TRBV9; CDR3 protein: CASSPLPGAAGDTQYF
J gene: TRBJ1-3; V gene: TRBV7-8; CDR3 protein: CASSSDTRIGNTIYF
J gene: TRBJ2-5; V gene: TRBV19; CDR3 protein: CASSRQVRQETQYF
J gene: TRBJ2-5; V gene: TRBV7-8; CDR3 protein: CASSDLPEEKTAQETQYF
J gene: TRBJ2-1; V gene: TRBV6-4; CDR3 protein: CASAEGEGTEQFF
J gene: TRBJ2-1; V gene: TRBV7-3; CDR3 protein: CASSLQGNNEQFF
J gene: TRBJ2-7; V gene: TRBV4-3; CDR3 protein: CASSWDSHSYEQYF
J gene: TRBJ2-1; V gene: TRBV19; CDR3 protein: CASSIKPTGNEQFF
J gene: TRBJ1-6; V gene: TRBV7-9; CDR3 protein: CASSLGGADSPLHF